This T cell receptor beta chain was sequenced during a study of cytomegalovirus exposure and HLA in healthy donors. Study-level results: Confirmation was obtained in vitro that three CMV-associated chains are specific for CMV antigens. TCR beta V- and J-gene trimming was later associated with a missense DCLRE1C variant.

CDR1 MDHEN and CDR2 SYDVKM come from the germline V gene. The V gene end was trimmed by 7 bases and the J gene end by 10 bases; junction bases not matched to a gene: 10. The CDR3 contains 14 residues. Use of 60 Vbeta and 13 Jbeta primers characterized the PCR. Repertoires were generated with immunoSEQ multiplex PCR, while TCRdb's copy carries only in-frame clones and drops some. The top ten hold roughly 3% of the sample, which has 85,000 to 120,000 clones, around 75% seen once. As regards this clone: What it recognizes is unknown.

V usage is TRBV28 and J usage is TRBJ1-4; 9 nucleotides line up with TRBD1. The origin of this receptor is a male donor in good health and CMV-seropositive. The source material was PBMCs. The CDR3 nucleotides are TGTGCCAGCAACGAGCCGGGACAGGGAGGAAAACTGTTTTTT. It is translated as CASNEPGQGGKLFF.